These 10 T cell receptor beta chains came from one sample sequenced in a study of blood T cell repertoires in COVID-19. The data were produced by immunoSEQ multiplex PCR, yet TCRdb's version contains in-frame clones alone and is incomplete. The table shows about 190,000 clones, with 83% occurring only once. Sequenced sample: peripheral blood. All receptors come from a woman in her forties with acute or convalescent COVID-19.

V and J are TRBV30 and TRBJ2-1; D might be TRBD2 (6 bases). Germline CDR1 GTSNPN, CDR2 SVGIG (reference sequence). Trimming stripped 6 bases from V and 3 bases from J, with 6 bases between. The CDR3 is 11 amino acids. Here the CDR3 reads CACSGYNEQFF. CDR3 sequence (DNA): TGTGCCTGTAGCGGCTACAATGAGCAGTTCTTC.

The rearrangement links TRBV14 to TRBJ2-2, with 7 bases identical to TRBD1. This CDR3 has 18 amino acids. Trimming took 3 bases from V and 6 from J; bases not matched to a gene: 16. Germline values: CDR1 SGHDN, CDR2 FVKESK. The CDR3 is CASSHGQVWLGAAGELFF. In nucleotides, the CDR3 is TGTGCCAGCAGCCACGGACAGGTTTGGTTGGGGGCGGCCGGGGAGCTGTTTTTT. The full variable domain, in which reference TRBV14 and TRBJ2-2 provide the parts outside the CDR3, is EAGVTQFPSHSVIEKGQTVTLRCDPISGHDNLYWYRRVMGKEIKFLLHFVKESKQDESGMPNNRFLAERTGGTYSTLKVQPAELEDSGVYFCASSHGQVWLGAAGELFFGEGSRLTVL.

The CDR3 here is CASTWGGNEQFF. Here the CDR3 DNA reads TGTGCCAGCACCTGGGGCGGCAATGAGCAGTTCTTC. This chain connects TRBV12-3 or TRBV12-4 to TRBJ2-1; maybe TRBD1 (5 bases). The CDR3 contains 12 residues. V was clipped by 7 bases and J by 6 bases, with 10 bases between them.

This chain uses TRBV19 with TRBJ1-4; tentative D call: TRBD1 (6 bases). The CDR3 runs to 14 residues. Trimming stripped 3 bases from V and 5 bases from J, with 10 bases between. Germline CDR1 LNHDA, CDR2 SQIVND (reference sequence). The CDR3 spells CASSIIQGNEKLFF. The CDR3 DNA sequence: TGTGCCAGTAGTATTATACAGGGAAATGAAAAACTGTTTTTT.

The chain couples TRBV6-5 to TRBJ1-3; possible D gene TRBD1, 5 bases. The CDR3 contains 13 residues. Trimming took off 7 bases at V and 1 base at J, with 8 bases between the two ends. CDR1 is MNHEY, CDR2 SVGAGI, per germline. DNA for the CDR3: TGTGCCAGCACAAGGGGTTCTGGAAACACCATATATTTT. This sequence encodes CASTRGSGNTIYF.

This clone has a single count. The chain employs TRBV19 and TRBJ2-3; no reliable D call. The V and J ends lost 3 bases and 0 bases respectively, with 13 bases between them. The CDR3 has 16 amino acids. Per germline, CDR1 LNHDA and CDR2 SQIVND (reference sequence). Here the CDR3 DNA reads TGTGCCAGTAGTATTAGGAGCGTGTCTAGCACAGATACGCAGTATTTT. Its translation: CASSIRSVSSTDTQYF.

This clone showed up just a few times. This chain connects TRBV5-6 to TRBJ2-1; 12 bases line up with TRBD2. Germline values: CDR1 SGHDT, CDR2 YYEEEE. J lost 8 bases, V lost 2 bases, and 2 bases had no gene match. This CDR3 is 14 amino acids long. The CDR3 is CASSLLAGGYEQFF. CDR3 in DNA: TGTGCCAGCAGCTTACTAGCGGGGGGTTATGAGCAGTTCTTC. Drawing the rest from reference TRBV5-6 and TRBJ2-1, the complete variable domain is DAGVTQSPTHLIKTRGQQVTLRCSPKSGHDTVSWYQQALGQGPQFIFQYYEEEERQRGNFPDRFSGHQFPNYSSELNVNALLLGDSALYLCASSLLAGGYEQFFGPGTRLTVL.

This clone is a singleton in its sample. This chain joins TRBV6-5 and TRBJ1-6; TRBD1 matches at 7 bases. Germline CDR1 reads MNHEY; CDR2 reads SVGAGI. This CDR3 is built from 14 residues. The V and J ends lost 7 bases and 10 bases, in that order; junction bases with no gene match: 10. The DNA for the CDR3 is TGTGCCAGCACTAGAGACAGCAGGGGGTCACCCCTCCACTTT. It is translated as CASTRDSRGSPLHF.

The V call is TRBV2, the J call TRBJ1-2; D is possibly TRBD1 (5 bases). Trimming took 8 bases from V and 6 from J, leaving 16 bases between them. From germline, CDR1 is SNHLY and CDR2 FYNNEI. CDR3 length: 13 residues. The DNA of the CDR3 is TGTGCCAGCGGCGACCAGGGATCTAATGGCTACACCTTC. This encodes CASGDQGSNGYTF. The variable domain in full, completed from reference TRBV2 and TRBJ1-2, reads EPEVTQTPSHQVTQMGQEVILRCVPISNHLYFYWYRQILGQKVEFLVSFYNNEISEKSEIFDDQFSVERPDGSNFTLKIRSTKLEDSAMYFCASGDQGSNGYTFGSGTRLTVV.

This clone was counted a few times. The DNA of the CDR3 is TGCGCCAGTTTCCCCACTGGGGTGGAGGCGAACACTGAAGCTTTCTTT. Its translation: CASFPTGVEANTEAFF. The chain is built from TRBV10-2 and TRBJ1-1; the D is unclear. CDR1 WSHSY and CDR2 SAAADI come from the germline V gene. There are 16 residues in the CDR3. V lost 9 bases, J lost 1 base, and 21 bases lay in between.